Below are 29 T cell receptor beta chains sequenced from a single sample in a study of T cells after yellow fever vaccination. Each CDR3 protein is one row after TCRdb ran MiXCR on the 5' RACE reads. The repertoire holds 450,000 to 550,000 distinct CDR3 sequences, roughly a fifth seen once, with roughly a sixth in the top ten. This sample comprised PBMCs, obtained 21 days after the first yellow fever vaccination. The receptors stem from a man between 18 and 35 years old who received the YFV17D yellow fever vaccine.

This sequence joins TRBV3-1 and TRBJ2-5, with 10 bases that match TRBD1. The CDR3 runs to 14 residues. Trimming removed 4 bases from V and 3 bases from J; junction bases left unmatched: 2. Germline V CDR1 and CDR2: LGHDT, YNNKEL (reference sequence). The CDR3 sequence is CASSRGQGEETQYF. CDR3 coding DNA: TGTGCCAGCAGCCGTGGACAGGGGGAAGAGACCCAGTACTTC.

This clonotype was recorded a few times. The rearrangement uses TRBV4-2 and TRBJ2-5; 8 bases align to TRBD2. V trimming: 4 bases; J trimming: 1 base; junction bases outside the gene matches: 11. The CDR3 sequence is 17 residues long. Germline-derived CDR1 and CDR2 are LGHNA and YNFKEQ. The CDR3 loop is CASSLTGGRGGQETQYF. In DNA form, the CDR3 reads TGTGCCAGCAGCCTAACGGGGGGTCGGGGGGGCCAAGAGACCCAGTACTTC.

This clonotype was counted a few times. V gene TRBV12-3 or TRBV12-4 combines with J gene TRBJ2-2, with 10 bases lining up with TRBD1. This CDR3 spans 17 amino acids. Trimming at V came to 6 bases and at J to 4 bases, leaving 11 bases not matched to a gene. The CDR3 protein is CASRSRGGQGTTGELFF. CDR3 DNA: TGTGCCAGCAGGTCCAGAGGGGGACAGGGGACCACCGGGGAGCTGTTTTTT.

There are a few counts of this clonotype. The chain couples TRBV20-1 to TRBJ1-2, with D tentatively TRBD1 (5 bases). The CDR3 totals 15 residues. Germline CDR1 is DFQATT and CDR2 is SNEGSKA (reference sequence). Trimming left V 3 bases short and J 5 bases short, with 19 bases between. The CDR3 DNA follows: TGCAGTGCTAGTCCCCTGGAGGGACGGTCTTATGGCTACACCTTC. Translation: CSASPLEGRSYGYTF.

The genes are TRBV29-1 and TRBJ2-2, with 7 bases identical to TRBD1. This CDR3 is 13 amino acids long. Germline V CDR1 and CDR2: SQVTM, ANQGSEA. Unmatched junction bases numbered 8, after V lost 7 bases and J lost 6 bases. CDR3 sequence: CSGRQGVAGELFF. DNA of the CDR3: TGCAGCGGCAGGCAGGGGGTCGCCGGGGAGCTGTTTTTT.

This chain uses TRBV7-2 with TRBJ1-1, with a tentative D call TRBD1 (5 bases). The germline gives CDR1 SGHTA, CDR2 FQGNSA. The V end lost 2 bases, the J end lost 11 bases, and 15 bases lay between the germline ends. The CDR3 is made up of 13 amino acids. The CDR3 DNA is TGTGCCAGCAGCTTAAGGGCGGCAGGGCCGGCTTTCTTT. Protein product: CASSLRAAGPAFF.

The chain has TRBV4-1 and TRBJ1-6, with 7 bases aligning to TRBD1. The CDR3 length is 16 residues. CDR1 is MGHRA and CDR2 is YSYEKL in the germline V gene. Trimming removed 5 bases from V and 7 bases from J; junction bases left unmatched: 11. CDR3 residues: CASSARTGARNSPLHF. In DNA, the CDR3 is TGCGCCAGCAGCGCTCGTACAGGGGCCAGGAATTCACCCCTCCACTTT.

This clonotype was seen at least ten times. The chain links TRBV4-1 to TRBJ2-3; no clear D. This CDR3 contains 14 residues. The V end was cut by 3 bases, the J end by 0 bases, with 7 bases between. Germline V gene data show CDR1 as MGHRA and CDR2 as YSYEKL. CDR3 region: CASSHYRSTDTQYF. CDR3 nucleotide sequence: TGCGCCAGCAGCCACTACAGAAGCACAGATACGCAGTATTTT.

The chain joins TRBV5-6 to TRBJ1-5, with D maybe TRBD1 (5 bases). The CDR3 covers 13 residues. Germline CDR1 SGHDT, CDR2 YYEEEE. V shed 4 bases and J shed 8 bases, with 13 bases lying between them. The CDR3, as DNA: TGTGCCAGCAGCCCGGGGCAAGGGAAGCCCCAGCATTTT. It is translated as CASSPGQGKPQHF. The full variable domain, its missing parts supplied by reference TRBV5-6 and TRBJ1-5, is DAGVTQSPTHLIKTRGQQVTLRCSPKSGHDTVSWYQQALGQGPQFIFQYYEEEERQRGNFPDRFSGHQFPNYSSELNVNALLLGDSALYLCASSPGQGKPQHFGDGTRLSIL.

This clonotype has just a few counts. This chain links TRBV2 with TRBJ1-5; no clear D gene. The CDR3 has 12 amino acids. V lost 7 bases and J lost 7, with 11 bases in between. Germline CDR1 reads SNHLY; CDR2 reads FYNNEI. The DNA for the CDR3 is TGTGCCAGCACGGGAGGCCCACAGCCCCAGCATTTT. Protein product: CASTGGPQPQHF.

This clonotype has more than one count but fewer than ten. The CDR3 loop reads CAPEGPSWEQFF. CDR3 bases: TGTGCCCCAGAGGGACCGTCTTGGGAGCAGTTCTTC. This rearrangement joins TRBV6-2 or TRBV6-3 to TRBJ2-1; tentatively, D is TRBD1 or TRBD2 (5 bases each). The length of the CDR3 is 12 residues. Germline CDR1 is MNHEY and CDR2 is SVGEGT. Trimming shortened V by 11 bases and J by 10 bases, and 18 bases separated the two germline ends.

This clonotype has just a few counts. The V gene is TRBV20-1, the J gene TRBJ1-6; no clear D. The germline CDR1 and CDR2 sequences are DFQATT and SNEGSKA (reference sequence). CDR3 length: 14 amino acids. The ends were cut back, 0 bases at V and 7 bases at J, with 10 bases in the middle. The CDR3 reads CSAREGSRNSPLHF. The CDR3 nucleotides read TGCAGTGCTAGAGAGGGGAGTAGGAATTCACCCCTCCACTTT.

CDR3 region: CASSESGLPPPNGYTF. CDR3 in DNA: TGTGCCAGCAGTGAATCCGGTCTGCCCCCACCAAATGGCTACACCTTC. V usage is TRBV25-1 and J usage is TRBJ1-2; D is uncertain. Germline V gene data show CDR1 as MGHDK and CDR2 as SYGVNS. The CDR3 is 16 residues long. V dropped 1 base and J dropped 6 bases, with 18 bases sitting between them.

This clonotype has only a few counts. The chain is built from TRBV11-3 and TRBJ1-1; weak D call: TRBD1 (6 bases). The CDR3 extends over 13 amino acids. CDR1 and CDR2 from the germline V gene are SGHNT and YENEEA. The V end lost 4 bases, the J end lost 7 bases, and 13 bases lay between the germline ends. CDR3 sequence (DNA): TGTGCCAGCAGCTCCAGACAGGACCATGAAGCTTTCTTT. It is translated as CASSSRQDHEAFF.

This chain links TRBV30 with TRBJ2-7, with D hard to call. Trimming took off 2 bases at V and 5 bases at J, with 7 bases between the two ends. This CDR3 spans 11 amino acids. Germline V gives CDR1 GTSNPN, CDR2 SVGIG (reference sequence). The CDR3 region has the DNA TGTGCCTGGAGTTCCGGTCACGAGCAGTACTTC. It codes for CAWSSGHEQYF.

The genes are TRBV6-2 or TRBV6-3 and TRBJ1-6, with a tentative D call TRBD1 (6 bases). From germline, CDR1 is MNHEY and CDR2 SVGEGT. The CDR3 is made up of 15 amino acids. Trimming removed 5 bases at V and 5 bases at J, with 13 bases between. The DNA for the CDR3 is TGTGCCAGCAGTCCACAGGGTCGGAATAATTCACCCCTCCACTTT. Translation: CASSPQGRNNSPLHF.

This clonotype was counted between two and nine times. The chain is built from TRBV12-3 or TRBV12-4 and TRBJ1-1; TRBD1 is a possible D gene (6 bases). CDR3 length: 14 amino acids. Trimming left V 3 bases short and J 3 bases short, with 11 bases between. The CDR3, as DNA: TGTGCCAGCAGTTTTCAACAGGGCTACACTGAAGCTTTCTTT. Protein product: CASSFQQGYTEAFF.

In this sample, this clonotype turned up a few times. CDR3 loop: CASSEFGNGKAFF. The CDR3 bases are TGTGCCAGCAGTGAATTCGGCAACGGTAAAGCTTTCTTT. V is TRBV6-1 and J is TRBJ1-1, with D unresolved. The V gene lost 2 bases and the J gene lost 9 bases, with 13 bases spanning the gap. The germline CDR1 and CDR2 sequences are MNHNS and SASEGT. This CDR3 has 13 amino acids.

In this sample, this clonotype turned up a few times. The chain links TRBV4-2 to TRBJ1-1; perhaps TRBD1 as D (6 bases). CDR1 is LGHNA, CDR2 YNFKEQ, per germline. V was clipped by 1 base and J by 1 base, with 13 bases between them. The CDR3 is 16 residues long. As DNA, the CDR3 is TGTGCCAGCAGCCAAGTAATAGGACAGAAGAACACTGAAGCTTTCTTT. As protein: CASSQVIGQKNTEAFF.

A word on this clonotype: One junction end does not reproduce the germline sequence, and a read error may be involved. The chain links TRBV27 to TRBJ2-3; D gene unclear. Germline V gives CDR1 MNHEY, CDR2 SMNVEV (reference sequence). This CDR3 is 12 amino acids long. CDR3 bases: TGTGCCTGCAGTTCAGTTAGGGATACGCAGTATTTT. Protein sequence: CACSSVRDTQYF.

This clonotype was counted between two and nine times. The chain employs TRBV7-2 and TRBJ1-2; D is ambiguous. Trimming took 0 bases from V and 4 from J, leaving 9 bases between them. Germline CDR1 reads SGHTA; CDR2 reads FQGNSA. CDR3 length equals 14 residues. The CDR3 spells CASSLAPGPYGYTF. As DNA, the CDR3 is TGTGCCAGCAGCTTAGCCCCAGGACCCTATGGCTACACCTTC. Looking up the rest from reference TRBV7-2 and TRBJ1-2 gives the full variable domain: GAGVSQSPSNKVTEKGKDVELRCDPISGHTALYWYRQSLGQGLEFLIYFQGNSAPDKSGLPSDRFSAERTGGSVSTLTIQRTQQEDSAVYLCASSLAPGPYGYTFGSGTRLTVV.

The V and J genes are TRBV20-1 and TRBJ2-7; TRBD1 is a possible D gene (5 bases). CDR1 and CDR2 from the germline V gene are DFQATT and SNEGSKA (reference sequence). This CDR3 has 12 amino acids. V gave up 1 base and J gave up 5 bases, with 9 bases separating them. The CDR3 loop reads CSARVRGHEQYF. CDR3 nucleotide sequence: TGCAGTGCTAGAGTAAGGGGTCACGAGCAGTACTTC.

This clonotype was found a few times. The chain joins TRBV13 to TRBJ1-1; 7 nucleotides line up with TRBD1. This CDR3 contains 15 residues. V gave up 5 bases and J gave up 1 base; unmatched junction bases: 7. CDR1 is PRHDT and CDR2 is FYEKMQ in the germline V gene (reference sequence). CDR3 region: CASSLPHRGNTEAFF. CDR3 coding DNA: TGTGCCAGCAGCCTACCCCACAGGGGGAACACTGAAGCTTTCTTT.

The CDR3 loop reads CATSDASGESTDTQYF. As DNA, the CDR3 is TGTGCCACCAGTGATGCTAGCGGGGAAAGCACAGATACGCAGTATTTT. The J gene is TRBJ2-3, the V gene TRBV24-1; 9 bases map to TRBD2. The germline gives CDR1 KGHDR, CDR2 SFDVKD. Unmatched junction bases numbered 3, after V lost 3 bases and J lost 0 bases. This CDR3 is 16 amino acids long.

This clonotype was counted only a few times. The genes are TRBV4-1 and TRBJ1-1; no firm D call. Germline loops: CDR1 MGHRA, CDR2 YSYEKL. The ends were cut back, 0 bases at V and 5 bases at J, with 10 bases in the middle. The CDR3 sequence is 14 residues long. The CDR3, as DNA: TGCGCCAGCAGCCAAGAAGGGAGAGGTACTGAAGCTTTCTTT. Its protein is CASSQEGRGTEAFF.

This clonotype was found a few times. The chain uses TRBV12-3 or TRBV12-4 and TRBJ2-2; D unresolved. The ends were cut back, 2 bases at V and 8 bases at J, with 12 bases in the middle. The CDR3 is 14 amino acids. DNA for the CDR3: TGTGCCAGCAGTTTATCCTCGATTCAAGGGGAGCTGTTTTTT. This codes for CASSLSSIQGELFF.

J is TRBJ1-6 and V is TRBV5-6; no reliable D call. The CDR3 loop spans 16 amino acids. V gave up 0 bases and J gave up 0 bases, with 7 bases separating them. CDR1 is SGHDT, CDR2 YYEEEE, per germline. The CDR3 reads CASSLGLSSYNSPLHF. DNA for the CDR3: TGTGCCAGCAGCTTGGGGTTGAGCTCCTATAATTCACCCCTCCACTTT.

The V call is TRBV5-4, the J call TRBJ2-3, with TRBD2 matching 10 bases. CDR1 is SGHNT, CDR2 YYREEE, per germline (reference sequence). The V and J ends lost 2 bases and 4 bases, in that order; junction bases with no gene match: 16. The CDR3 is 19 residues long. The CDR3 nucleotides read TGTGCCAGCAGCTTAGGGAGCGGGGGGGCGACAAGAGGGGCAGATACGCAGTATTTT. This encodes CASSLGSGGATRGADTQYF.

J is TRBJ2-3 and V is TRBV7-2; D is ambiguous. There are 14 residues in the CDR3. The germline V and J ends were trimmed by 5 bases and 1 base, with 10 bases remaining between them. Germline CDR1 is SGHTA and CDR2 is FQGNSA. CDR3 DNA sequence: TGTGCCAGCAGCCCCCACAGCGGCACAGATACGCAGTATTTT. Translation: CASSPHSGTDTQYF.